A selection of T cell receptor beta chains follows, all from one sample in a study of blood T cell repertoires in COVID-19. Generated by immunoSEQ multiplex PCR, the TCRdb table keeps only in-frame clones and is missing some. The table lists around 20,000 clones, approximately 92% of them singletons. Sequenced sample: peripheral blood. Receptor source: a man aged 65 to 85 with active COVID-19. The CDR3 runs from the conserved cysteine through the conserved F or W. The order of the fields is D gene, J gene, clone size, V gene, CDR3 protein, CDR3 DNA. D genes are given only for firm matches. Expanded clones are given a class, and other clones once, few, many or no size at all.

>-|TRBJ2-1|-|TRBV9
CASSVGQAISYNEQFF
TGTGCCAGCAGCGTAGGACAGGCGATCTCCTACAATGAGCAGTTCTTC
>-|TRBJ1-3|-|TRBV4-2
CASSQASGSGGSGNTIYF
TGTGCCAGCAGCCAAGCAAGCGGAAGCGGGGGAAGTGGAAACACCATATATTTT
>-|TRBJ1-2|-|TRBV28
CASSLMREGGYTF
TGTGCCAGCAGTTTAATGAGGGAGGGGGGCTACACCTTC
>TRBD1|TRBJ2-5|-|TRBV5-1
CASSTGGQETQYF
TGCGCCAGCAGTACAGGGGGCCAAGAGACCCAGTACTTC
>TRBD1|TRBJ1-6|-|TRBV3-1/TRBV3-2
CASSPRDSWNSPLHF
TGTGCCAGCAGCCCCCGGGACAGTTGGAATTCACCCCTCCACTTT
>-|TRBJ1-1|-|TRBV19
CASSPRRTTNTEAFF
TGTGCCAGTAGTCCGCGCCGGACAACAAACACTGAAGCTTTCTTT
>-|TRBJ1-1|-|TRBV27
CASSSYMNTEAFF
TGTGCCAGCAGTTCTTATATGAACACTGAAGCTTTCTTT
>TRBD2|TRBJ2-7|-|TRBV28
CASSTGSGSFYEQYF
TGTGCCAGCAGTACAGGTAGCGGGAGTTTCTACGAGCAGTACTTC
>TRBD1|TRBJ2-7|few|TRBV3-1/TRBV3-2
CASSLEDRGTYEQYF
TGTGCCAGCAGCCTTGAGGACAGGGGGACGTACGAGCAGTACTTC
>-|TRBJ1-2|-|TRBV23-1
CASSLPRKGEYGYTF
TGCGCCAGCAGTCTCCCCCGGAAGGGGGAATATGGCTACACCTTC
>-|TRBJ1-5|few|TRBV7-8
CASSPRREVLQPQHF
TGTGCCAGCAGCCCCCGCAGGGAGGTATTGCAGCCCCAGCATTTT
>-|TRBJ2-1|once|TRBV7-6
CASSLIQGFNNEQFF
TGTGCCAGCAGCTTAATACAGGGATTTAACAATGAGCAGTTCTTC
>TRBD1|TRBJ2-1|-|TRBV5-1
CASSLEGQGQGNEQFF
TGCGCCAGCAGCTTGGAGGGGCAGGGACAGGGCAATGAGCAGTTCTTC
>-|TRBJ1-1|-|TRBV30
CAWSIQTARAFF
TGTGCCTGGAGTATACAGACAGCGAGAGCTTTCTTT
>-|TRBJ1-3|-|TRBV15
CATSGRASSGNTIYF
TGTGCCACCAGCGGCAGGGCTTCCTCTGGAAACACCATATATTTT
>TRBD2|TRBJ2-3|-|TRBV7-8
CASSLALLGGSTSTDTQYF
TGTGCCAGCAGCTTAGCTTTACTCGGCGGGAGCACTAGCACAGATACGCAGTATTTT
>-|TRBJ1-5|once|TRBV7-2
CASSLLSNQPQHF
TGTGCCAGCAGCTTACTTAGCAATCAGCCCCAGCATTTT
>TRBD2|TRBJ2-7|once|TRBV5-1
CASSHTGTSSEQYF
TGCGCCAGCAGCCATACCGGGACTAGCAGTGAGCAGTACTTC
>TRBD1|TRBJ1-5|-|TRBV27
CASSRDRHSNQPQHF
TGTGCCAGCAGCCGGGACAGACATAGCAATCAGCCCCAGCATTTT
>-|TRBJ2-2|once|TRBV28
CASKIAGISTGELFF
TGTGCCAGCAAGATCGCGGGGATTTCCACCGGGGAGCTGTTTTTT
>TRBD1|TRBJ1-2|-|TRBV6-6
CASRLGTGSNYGYTF
TGTGCCAGCCGTTTGGGGACAGGATCTAACTATGGCTACACCTTC
>-|TRBJ2-1|-|TRBV7-2
CASSFGQGAWFF
-
>TRBD1|TRBJ1-2|-|TRBV18
CASSPLGQDYGYTF
TGTGCCAGCTCACCATTGGGACAGGACTATGGCTACACCTTC
>TRBD1|TRBJ2-2|-|TRBV5-4
CASSYGQGPANTGELFF
TGTGCCAGCAGCTACGGACAGGGACCCGCGAACACCGGGGAGCTGTTTTTT
>-|TRBJ2-7|once|TRBV28
CASTGGGIDYEQYF
TGTGCCAGCACTGGTGGGGGGATCGACTACGAGCAGTACTTC
>-|TRBJ1-4|once|TRBV5-1
CASSLAQGDEKLFF
TGCGCCAGCAGCTTGGCTCAGGGCGATGAAAAACTGTTTTTT
>-|TRBJ2-1|-|TRBV6-1
CASSESHGVSYEQFF
TGTGCCAGCAGTGAATCCCACGGGGTTTCCTACGAGCAGTTCTTC
>TRBD1|TRBJ2-1|-|TRBV27
CASSKRGLHNEQFF
TGTGCCAGCAGTAAAAGGGGGCTCCACAATGAGCAGTTCTTC
>TRBD1|TRBJ1-1|-|TRBV24-1
CATSDPRTGNTEAFF
TGTGCCACCAGTGACCCTCGGACAGGGAACACTGAAGCTTTCTTT
>TRBD1|TRBJ1-5|-|TRBV6-6
CASSYSTTGTNQPQHF
TGTGCCAGCAGTTATTCAACGACAGGGACCAATCAGCCCCAGCATTTT
>TRBD2|TRBJ2-1|once|TRBV27
CASKAGTYNEQFF
TGTGCCAGCAAAGCGGGAACGTACAATGAGCAGTTCTTC
>TRBD2|TRBJ2-3|-|TRBV7-2
CASMLYGRGTDTQYF
TGTGCCAGCATGCTGTACGGGAGGGGCACAGATACGCAGTATTTT
>-|TRBJ2-7|-|TRBV7-9
CASSGDNYEQYF
TGTGCCAGCAGCGGGGACAACTACGAGCAGTACTTC
>TRBD2|TRBJ2-7|-|TRBV27
CASSYKAGPSSYEQYF
TGTGCCAGCAGTTACAAAGCGGGACCGAGTTCCTACGAGCAGTACTTC
>-|TRBJ2-7|-|TRBV19
CASSPDLGGYEQYF
TGTGCCAGTAGTCCGGACTTGGGGGGCTACGAGCAGTACTTC
>-|TRBJ1-1|-|TRBV29-1
CSARGLGGTEAFF
TGCAGCGCCCGGGGTTTAGGGGGCACTGAAGCTTTCTTT
>TRBD1|TRBJ2-1|-|TRBV11-2
CASSLGQGRNEQFF
TGTGCCAGCAGCTTAGGACAGGGAAGGAATGAGCAGTTCTTC
>-|TRBJ1-4|once|TRBV7-2
CASSLLARATNEKLFF
TGTGCCAGCAGCTTATTGGCCAGGGCAACTAATGAAAAACTGTTTTTT
>-|TRBJ2-1|-|TRBV28
CASSLYTGSSYNEQFF
TGTGCCAGCAGTTTATACACGGGGAGCTCCTACAATGAGCAGTTCTTC
>TRBD1|TRBJ1-1|-|TRBV18
CASSPGQLMNTEAFF
TGTGCCAGCTCACCGGGACAGCTAATGAACACTGAAGCTTTCTTT
>TRBD1|TRBJ1-1|-|TRBV7-8
CASSPSGTGNTEAFF
TGTGCCAGCAGCCCTTCCGGGACAGGGAACACTGAAGCTTTCTTT
>TRBD1|TRBJ1-1|-|TRBV6-5
CASKRDSYTEAFF
TGTGCCAGCAAACGGGACAGCTACACTGAAGCTTTCTTT
>TRBD1|TRBJ1-6|once|TRBV7-6
CASSLAQQGSNSPLHF
TGTGCCAGCAGCTTAGCTCAACAGGGGAGTAATTCACCCCTCCACTTT
>TRBD1|TRBJ2-3|-|TRBV24-1
CATSERTGWGTDTQYF
TGTGCCACCAGTGAAAGGACAGGGTGGGGCACAGATACGCAGTATTTT
>-|TRBJ1-3|-|TRBV9
CASSVDAGSGNTIYF
TGTGCCAGCAGCGTAGATGCAGGTTCTGGAAACACCATATATTTT
>-|TRBJ1-1|few|TRBV10-1
CASSDRGGGNTEAFF
TGCGCCAGCAGTGATAGGGGCGGTGGGAACACTGAAGCTTTCTTT
>TRBD2|TRBJ2-2|-|TRBV19
CASSPLAGTTHLSAGELFF
TGTGCCAGTAGTCCATTAGCGGGGACGACACATTTATCGGCCGGGGAGCTGTTTTTT